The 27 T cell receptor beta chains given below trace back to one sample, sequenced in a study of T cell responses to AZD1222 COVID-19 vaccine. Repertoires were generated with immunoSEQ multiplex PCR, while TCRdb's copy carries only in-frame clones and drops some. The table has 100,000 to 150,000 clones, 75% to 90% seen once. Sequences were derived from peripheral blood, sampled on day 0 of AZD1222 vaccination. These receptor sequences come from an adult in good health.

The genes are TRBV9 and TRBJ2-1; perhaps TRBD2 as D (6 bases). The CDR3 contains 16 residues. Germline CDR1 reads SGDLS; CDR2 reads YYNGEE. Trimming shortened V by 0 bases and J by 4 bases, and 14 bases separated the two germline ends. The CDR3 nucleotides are TGTGCCAGCAGCGTAGTAGGCGGGGTTGGATACAATGAGCAGTTCTTC. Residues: CASSVVGGVGYNEQFF.

The CDR3, as DNA: TGTGCCAGCAGTGACTCGAATCCGGCTTTCTTT. Its translation: CASSDSNPAFF. The gene calls are TRBV6-4 and TRBJ1-1; no clear D gene. V lost 0 bases and J lost 11, with 7 bases in between. CDR3 size: 11 residues. CDR1 and CDR2 from the germline V gene are MRHNA and SNTAGT.

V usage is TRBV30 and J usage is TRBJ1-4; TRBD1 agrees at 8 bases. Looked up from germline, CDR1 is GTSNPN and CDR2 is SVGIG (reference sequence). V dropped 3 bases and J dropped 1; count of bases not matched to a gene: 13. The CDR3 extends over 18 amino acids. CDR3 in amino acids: CAWRLGGTGGGTNEKLFF. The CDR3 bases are TGTGCCTGGAGATTGGGGGGAACAGGGGGAGGAACTAATGAAAAACTGTTTTTT.

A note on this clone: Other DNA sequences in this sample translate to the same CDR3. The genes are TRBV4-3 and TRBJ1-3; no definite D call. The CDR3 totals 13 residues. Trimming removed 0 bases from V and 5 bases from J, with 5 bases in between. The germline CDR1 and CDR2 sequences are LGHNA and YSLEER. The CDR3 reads CASSQDLRNTIYF. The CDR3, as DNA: TGCGCCAGCAGCCAAGATCTCAGAAACACCATATATTTT.

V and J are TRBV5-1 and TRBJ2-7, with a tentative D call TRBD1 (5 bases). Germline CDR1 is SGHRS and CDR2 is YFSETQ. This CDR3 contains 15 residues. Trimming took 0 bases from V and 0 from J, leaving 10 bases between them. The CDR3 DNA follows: TGCGCCAGCAGCTTGGATGGGGCCCCCTCCTACGAGCAGTACTTC. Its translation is CASSLDGAPSYEQYF.

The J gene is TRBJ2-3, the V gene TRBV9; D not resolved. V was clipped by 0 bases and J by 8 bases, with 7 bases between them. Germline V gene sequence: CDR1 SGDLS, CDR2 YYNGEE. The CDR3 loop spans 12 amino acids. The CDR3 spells CASSVGSSTQYF. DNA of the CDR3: TGTGCCAGCAGCGTAGGAAGTTCTACGCAGTATTTT.

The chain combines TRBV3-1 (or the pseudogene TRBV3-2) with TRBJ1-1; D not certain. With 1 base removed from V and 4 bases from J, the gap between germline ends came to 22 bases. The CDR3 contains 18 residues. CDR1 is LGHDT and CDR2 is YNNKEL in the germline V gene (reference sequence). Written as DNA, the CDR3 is TGTGCCAGCAGCCAAGTTGCCCCCTCCATCCGGGCCTTCACTGAAGCTTTCTTT. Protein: CASSQVAPSIRAFTEAFF.

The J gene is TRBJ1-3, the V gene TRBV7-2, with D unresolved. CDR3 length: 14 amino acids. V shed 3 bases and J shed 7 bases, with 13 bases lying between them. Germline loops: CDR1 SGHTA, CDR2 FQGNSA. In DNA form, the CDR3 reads TGTGCCAGCAGCTTGACGTCAGTCCCGAACACCATATATTTT. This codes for CASSLTSVPNTIYF.

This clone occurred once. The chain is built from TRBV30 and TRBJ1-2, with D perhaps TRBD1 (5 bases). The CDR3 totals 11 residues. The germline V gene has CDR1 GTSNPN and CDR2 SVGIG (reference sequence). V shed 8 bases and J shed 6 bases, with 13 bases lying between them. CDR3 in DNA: TGTGCCCAAAGCGAGGGGAATGGCTACACCTTC. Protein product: CAQSEGNGYTF. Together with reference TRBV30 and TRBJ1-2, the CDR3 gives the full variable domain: SQTIHQWPATLVQPVGSPLSLECTVEGTSNPNLYWYRQAAGRGLQLLFYSVGIGQISSEVPQNLSASRPQDRQFILSSKKLLLSDSGFYLCAQSEGNGYTFGSGTRLTVV.

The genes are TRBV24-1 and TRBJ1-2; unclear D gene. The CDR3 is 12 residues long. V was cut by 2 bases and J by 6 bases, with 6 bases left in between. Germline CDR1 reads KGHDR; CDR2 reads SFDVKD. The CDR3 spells CATSDWADGYTF. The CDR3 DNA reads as TGTGCCACCAGTGATTGGGCGGATGGCTACACCTTC.

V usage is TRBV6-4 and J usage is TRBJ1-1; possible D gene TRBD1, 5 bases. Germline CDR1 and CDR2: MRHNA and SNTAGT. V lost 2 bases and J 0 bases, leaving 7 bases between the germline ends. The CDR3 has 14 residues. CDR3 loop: CASSDRGMNTEAFF. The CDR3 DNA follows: TGTGCCAGCAGTGACAGGGGCATGAACACTGAAGCTTTCTTT.

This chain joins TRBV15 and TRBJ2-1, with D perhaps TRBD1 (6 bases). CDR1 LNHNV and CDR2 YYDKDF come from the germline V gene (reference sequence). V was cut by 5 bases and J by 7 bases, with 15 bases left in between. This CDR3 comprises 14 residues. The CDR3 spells CATSPRMGANEQFF. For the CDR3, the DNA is TGTGCCACCAGCCCCAGGATGGGGGCGAATGAGCAGTTCTTC.

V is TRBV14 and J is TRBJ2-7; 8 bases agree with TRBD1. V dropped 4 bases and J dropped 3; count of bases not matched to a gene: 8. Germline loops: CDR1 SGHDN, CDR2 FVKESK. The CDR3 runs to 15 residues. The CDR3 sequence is CASSLMTGVLYEQYF. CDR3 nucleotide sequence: TGTGCCAGCAGCCTTATGACAGGGGTTCTCTACGAGCAGTACTTC.

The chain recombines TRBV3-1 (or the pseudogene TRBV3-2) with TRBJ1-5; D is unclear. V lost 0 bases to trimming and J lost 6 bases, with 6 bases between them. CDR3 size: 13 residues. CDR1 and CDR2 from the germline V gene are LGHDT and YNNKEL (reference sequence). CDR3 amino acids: CASSQELTQPQHF. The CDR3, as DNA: TGTGCCAGCAGCCAAGAACTGACTCAGCCCCAGCATTTT.

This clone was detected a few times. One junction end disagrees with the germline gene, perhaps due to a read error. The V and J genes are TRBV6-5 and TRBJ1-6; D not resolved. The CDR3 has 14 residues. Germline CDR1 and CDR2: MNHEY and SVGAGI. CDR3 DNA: TGTGCCAGCACCACGGGAGTCCCATCTTCACCTCTCCACTTT. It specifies CASTTGVPSSPLHF.

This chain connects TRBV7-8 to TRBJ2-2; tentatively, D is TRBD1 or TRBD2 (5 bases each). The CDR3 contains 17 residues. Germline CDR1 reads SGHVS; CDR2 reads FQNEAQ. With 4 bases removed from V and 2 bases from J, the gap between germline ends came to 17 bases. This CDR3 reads CASSSPAGATNTGELFF. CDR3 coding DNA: TGTGCCAGCAGCTCCCCCGCCGGGGCTACCAACACCGGGGAGCTGTTTTTT.

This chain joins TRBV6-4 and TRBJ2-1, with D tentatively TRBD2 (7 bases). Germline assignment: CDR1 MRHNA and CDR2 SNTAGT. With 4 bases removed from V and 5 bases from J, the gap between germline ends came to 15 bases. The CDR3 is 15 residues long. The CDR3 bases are TGTGCCAGCAGTGTGAGGGGGGGCGGGCACAATGAGCAGTTCTTC. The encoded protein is CASSVRGGGHNEQFF.

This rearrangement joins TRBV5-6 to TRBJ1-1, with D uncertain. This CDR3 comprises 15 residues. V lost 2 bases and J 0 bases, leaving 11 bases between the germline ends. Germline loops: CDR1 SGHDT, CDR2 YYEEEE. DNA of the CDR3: TGTGCCAGCAGCTTACCCCCGGGTTTGAACACTGAAGCTTTCTTT. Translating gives CASSLPPGLNTEAFF.

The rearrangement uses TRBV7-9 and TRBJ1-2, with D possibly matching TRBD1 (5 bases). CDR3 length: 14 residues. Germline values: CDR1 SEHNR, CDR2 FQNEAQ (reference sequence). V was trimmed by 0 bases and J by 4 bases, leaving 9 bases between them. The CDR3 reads CASSLAQGGYGYTF. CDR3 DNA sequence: TGTGCCAGCAGCTTAGCGCAGGGCGGCTATGGCTACACCTTC.

This CDR3 reads CASSLRGQYYGYTF. In DNA form, the CDR3 reads TGTGCCAGCAGTCTTCGTGGGCAGTACTATGGCTACACCTTC. The chain has TRBV5-6 and TRBJ1-2; D call uncertain. The V and J ends lost 5 bases and 3 bases respectively, with 14 bases between them. CDR3 length: 14 amino acids. CDR1 and CDR2 from the germline V gene are SGHDT and YYEEEE.

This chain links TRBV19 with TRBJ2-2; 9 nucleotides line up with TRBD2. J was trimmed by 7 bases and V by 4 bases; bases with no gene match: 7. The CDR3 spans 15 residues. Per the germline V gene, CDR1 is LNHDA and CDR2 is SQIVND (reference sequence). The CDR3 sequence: CASSTSSGVIGELFF. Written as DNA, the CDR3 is TGTGCCAGTAGTACATCTAGCGGGGTCATCGGGGAGCTGTTTTTT.

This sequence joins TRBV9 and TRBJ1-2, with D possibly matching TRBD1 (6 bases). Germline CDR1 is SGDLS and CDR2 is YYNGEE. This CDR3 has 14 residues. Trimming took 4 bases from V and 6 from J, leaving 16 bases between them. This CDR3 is CASSPRRGVNGYTF. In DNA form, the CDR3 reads TGTGCCAGCAGCCCTCGCAGGGGAGTGAATGGCTACACCTTC.

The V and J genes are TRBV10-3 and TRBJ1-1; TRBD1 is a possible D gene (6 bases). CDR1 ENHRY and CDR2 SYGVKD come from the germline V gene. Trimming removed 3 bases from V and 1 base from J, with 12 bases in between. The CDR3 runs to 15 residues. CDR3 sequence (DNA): TGTGCCATCAGTGAACCGGGACACTCGAACACTGAAGCTTTCTTT. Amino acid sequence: CAISEPGHSNTEAFF.

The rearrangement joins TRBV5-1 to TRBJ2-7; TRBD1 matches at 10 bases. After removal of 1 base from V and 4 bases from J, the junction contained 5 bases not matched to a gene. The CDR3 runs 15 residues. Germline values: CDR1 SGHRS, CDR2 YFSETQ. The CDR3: CASSLSAGQGYEQYF. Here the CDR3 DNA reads TGCGCCAGCAGCTTGTCGGCGGGACAGGGGTACGAGCAGTACTTC.

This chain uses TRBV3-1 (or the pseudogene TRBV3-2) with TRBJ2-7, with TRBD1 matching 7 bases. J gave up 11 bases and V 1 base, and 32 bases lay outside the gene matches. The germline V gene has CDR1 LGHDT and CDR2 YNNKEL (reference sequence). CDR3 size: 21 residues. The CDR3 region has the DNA TGTGCCAGCAGCCAAGTGTTAGTTCGTGGGGGTGGGGGACAGTCCCATTCCCGGAAGTACTTC. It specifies CASSQVLVRGGGGQSHSRKYF.

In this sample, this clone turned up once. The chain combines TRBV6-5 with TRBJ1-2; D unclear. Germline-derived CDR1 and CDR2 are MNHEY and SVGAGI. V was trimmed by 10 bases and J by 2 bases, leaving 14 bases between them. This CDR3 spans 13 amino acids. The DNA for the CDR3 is TGTGCCACCACTGTCGGAGGAAACTATGGCTACACCTTC. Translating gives CATTVGGNYGYTF.

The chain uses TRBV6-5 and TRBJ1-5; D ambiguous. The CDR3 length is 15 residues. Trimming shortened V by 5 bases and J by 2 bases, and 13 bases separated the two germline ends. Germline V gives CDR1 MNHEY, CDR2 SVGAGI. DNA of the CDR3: TGTGCCAGCAGTCCCGAGGGTTCGGGCAATCAGCCCCAGCATTTT. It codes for CASSPEGSGNQPQHF.